Below are 30 T cell receptor beta chains sequenced from a single sample in a study of OX40 agonist ivuxolimab in advanced cancers. Generated by immunoSEQ multiplex PCR, the TCRdb table keeps only in-frame clones and is missing some. The sample yields tens of thousands of clones, about 82% seen once. The material sequenced was CD4+ or CD8+ T cells sorted from blood, taken in a trial of the OX40 agonist ivuxolimab. The receptors shown here come from an adult with an advanced solid tumor such as melanoma, head and neck, liver or kidney cancer.

The count of this clone is one. The CDR3 protein is CASSFTGGLVTDTQYF. CDR3 nucleotide sequence: TGCGCCAGCAGTTTCACAGGGGGTTTGGTCACAGATACGCAGTATTTT. The chain employs TRBV5-1 and TRBJ2-3, with 8 bases matching TRBD1. Germline CDR1 and CDR2: SGHRS and YFSETQ. There are 16 residues in the CDR3. Trimming cost V 5 bases and J 2 bases; bases outside gene matches: 10.

This chain connects TRBV2 to TRBJ2-7; 8 bases map to TRBD1. The CDR3 contains 15 residues. The J segment lost 0 bases and the V segment lost 6 bases, leaving 7 bases of the junction unmatched. CDR1 is SNHLY and CDR2 is FYNNEI in the germline V gene. CDR3 sequence reads: CASSARDRNSYEQYF. The CDR3 DNA follows: TGTGCCAGCAGCGCCCGGGACAGGAACTCCTACGAGCAGTACTTC. The full variable domain, rest sourced from reference TRBV2 and TRBJ2-7, is EPEVTQTPSHQVTQMGQEVILRCVPISNHLYFYWYRQILGQKVEFLVSFYNNEISEKSEIFDDQFSVERPDGSNFTLKIRSTKLEDSAMYFCASSARDRNSYEQYFGPGTRLTVT.

J is TRBJ1-4 and V is TRBV4-1; 8 nucleotides agree with TRBD1. The CDR3 is 15 amino acids. V lost 4 bases, J lost 2 bases, and 3 bases stayed unmatched. Per germline, CDR1 MGHRA and CDR2 YSYEKL. This chain's CDR3 is CASSPNRGTNEKLFF. The CDR3 DNA reads TGCGCCAGCAGCCCGAACAGGGGGACTAATGAAAAACTGTTTTTT.

In nucleotides, the CDR3 is TGTGCCAGCGGGCCCTATAGGAGATGGGAGCAGTACTTC. Protein: CASGPYRRWEQYF. The J gene is TRBJ2-7, the V gene TRBV6-1; D is ambiguous. Trimming removed 8 bases from V and 7 bases from J, with 18 bases in between. The CDR3 extends over 13 amino acids. Germline CDR1 MNHNS, CDR2 SASEGT.

The chain is built from TRBV7-9 and TRBJ2-1; TRBD2 agrees at 11 bases. This CDR3 region has 18 residues. Losses at the gene ends were 3 bases for V and 4 bases for J; bases not matched to a gene: 11. Germline CDR1 and CDR2: SEHNR and FQNEAQ (reference sequence). Written as DNA, the CDR3 is TGTGCCAGCAGCTTCCCTAGCGGGGGGTTTGGAGTATACAATGAGCAGTTCTTC. It codes for CASSFPSGGFGVYNEQFF.

The V call is TRBV6-1, the J call TRBJ1-2; 9 bases line up with TRBD1. The V gene end was trimmed by 6 bases and the J gene end by 2 bases; junction bases not matched to a gene: 4. This CDR3 comprises 14 residues. Germline V lookup: CDR1 MNHNS, CDR2 SASEGT. The CDR3 DNA reads as TGTGCCAGCAGGGGACAGGGTTCAAACTATGGCTACACCTTC. Protein sequence: CASRGQGSNYGYTF.

The chain is built from TRBV27 and TRBJ2-4; D gene unclear. Germline V lookup: CDR1 MNHEY, CDR2 SMNVEV (reference sequence). V lost 3 bases to trimming and J lost 0 bases, with 6 bases between them. The CDR3 is made up of 14 amino acids. Here the CDR3 DNA reads TGTGCCAGCAGTTTTGGGATAGCCAAAAACATTCAGTACTTC. As protein: CASSFGIAKNIQYF.

This clone was observed once. This chain uses TRBV5-4 with TRBJ2-2, with TRBD2 as a possible D gene (6 bases). Germline values: CDR1 SGHNT, CDR2 YYREEE (reference sequence). Trimming pared 0 bases from V and 1 base from J, leaving 13 bases between. The CDR3 has 17 amino acids. This CDR3 is CASSLEKTSQNTGELFF. The CDR3 nucleotides read TGTGCCAGCAGCTTGGAGAAAACTAGCCAGAACACCGGGGAGCTGTTTTTT.

The chain joins TRBV7-2 to TRBJ2-1, with a possible D match to TRBD1 (6 bases). Germline-derived CDR1 and CDR2 are SGHTA and FQGNSA. The CDR3 length is 17 residues. V was pared by 5 bases and J by 4 bases, with 21 bases between. CDR3: CASSRLPARGDYNEQFF. Here the CDR3 DNA reads TGTGCCAGCAGCCGCCTCCCCGCCAGGGGCGATTACAATGAGCAGTTCTTC. Supplemented by reference TRBV7-2 and TRBJ2-1, the full variable domain reads GAGVSQSPSNKVTEKGKDVELRCDPISGHTALYWYRQSLGQGLEFLIYFQGNSAPDKSGLPSDRFSAERTGGSVSTLTIQRTQQEDSAVYLCASSRLPARGDYNEQFFGPGTRLTVL.

The chain joins TRBV19 to TRBJ2-5, with 7 bases lining up with TRBD1. The CDR3 consists of 14 residues. V was pared by 5 bases and J by 5 bases, with 8 bases of the junction left unmatched. In germline, CDR1 is LNHDA, CDR2 SQIVND (reference sequence). In DNA, the CDR3 is TGTGCCAGTAGTGAAGGGGACAGTAGGGAGACCCAGTACTTC. It translates to CASSEGDSRETQYF. Full variable domain (outside the CDR3, taken from reference TRBV19 and TRBJ2-5): DGGITQSPKYLFRKEGQNVTLSCEQNLNHDAMYWYRQDPGQGLRLIYYSQIVNDFQKGDIAEGYSVSREKKESFPLTVTSAQKNPTAFYLCASSEGDSRETQYFGPGTRLLVL.

The chain uses TRBV7-3 and TRBJ2-2; D is uncertain. The germline CDR1 and CDR2 sequences are SGHTA and FQGTGA. This CDR3 has 15 residues. Trimming shortened V by 5 bases and J by 3 bases, and 13 bases separated the two germline ends. Here the CDR3 DNA reads TGTGCCAGCAGCCAAGTCCAAACGGACACCGGGGAGCTGTTTTTT. This translates into CASSQVQTDTGELFF. The complete variable domain, with remaining parts taken from reference TRBV7-3 and TRBJ2-2, reads GAGVSQTPSNKVTEKGKYVELRCDPISGHTALYWYRQSLGQGPEFLIYFQGTGAADDSGLPNDRFFAVRPEGSVSTLKIQRTERGDSAVYLCASSQVQTDTGELFFGEGSRLTVL.

The J gene is TRBJ2-3, the V gene TRBV19, with a tentative D call TRBD1 (5 bases). CDR1 and CDR2 (germline): LNHDA, SQIVND (reference sequence). V shed 5 bases and J shed 6 bases, with 15 bases lying between them. The CDR3 is 14 amino acids. The CDR3 DNA sequence: TGTGCCAGTAGTCCCCAAGAAAGGGGCGATACGCAGTATTTT. It codes for CASSPQERGDTQYF.

This clone was seen a few times. The rearrangement links TRBV19 to TRBJ2-6; D is ambiguous. V was shortened by 9 bases and J by 4 bases, with 22 bases between the two germline ends. The length of the CDR3 is 17 residues. CDR1 LNHDA and CDR2 SQIVND come from the germline V gene (reference sequence). CDR3 region: CASREGNTAEGANVLTF. DNA for the CDR3: TGTGCCAGCCGCGAAGGGAATACGGCTGAGGGGGCCAACGTCCTGACTTTC.

The chain has TRBV30 and TRBJ2-3; D ambiguous. V gave up 3 bases and J gave up 1 base, with 11 bases separating them. The V gene's germline CDR1 is GTSNPN and CDR2 SVGIG (reference sequence). This CDR3 region has 14 residues. Here the CDR3 DNA reads TGTGCCTGGAGGTGGGGTCGGGGCACAGATACGCAGTATTTT. This gives the protein CAWRWGRGTDTQYF.

The chain couples TRBV10-1 to TRBJ2-3, with 7 bases aligning to TRBD2. The J segment lost 0 bases and the V segment lost 6 bases, leaving 6 bases of the junction unmatched. Germline V gives CDR1 WNHNN, CDR2 SYGVQD (reference sequence). The CDR3 sequence is 15 residues long. CDR3 DNA: TGCGCCAGCAGCGGAGCGGGGATAAGCACAGATACGCAGTATTTT. This codes for CASSGAGISTDTQYF.

The chain links TRBV2 to TRBJ1-2; 7 positions match TRBD1. Germline lookup yields CDR1 SNHLY and CDR2 FYNNEI. Trimming removed 6 bases from V and 6 bases from J; junction bases left unmatched: 13. The CDR3 consists of 15 residues. Here the CDR3 DNA reads TGTGCCAGCAGCGGAAACAGGGGTCGGGGGGATGGCTACACCTTC. It translates to CASSGNRGRGDGYTF.

The V call is TRBV5-6, the J call TRBJ2-7; D unclear. The CDR3 consists of 15 residues. From germline, CDR1 is SGHDT and CDR2 YYEEEE. Trimming stripped 4 bases from V and 0 bases from J, with 14 bases between. This chain's CDR3 is CASSLNGHGSYEQYF. DNA of the CDR3: TGTGCCAGCAGCCTGAATGGGCACGGCTCCTACGAGCAGTACTTC. The whole variable domain, filled in from reference TRBV5-6 and TRBJ2-7, reads DAGVTQSPTHLIKTRGQQVTLRCSPKSGHDTVSWYQQALGQGPQFIFQYYEEEERQRGNFPDRFSGHQFPNYSSELNVNALLLGDSALYLCASSLNGHGSYEQYFGPGTRLTVT.

This chain's CDR3 is CASSFAQGSEKLFF. The CDR3 DNA follows: TGTGCCAGCAGCTTCGCACAGGGAAGCGAAAAACTGTTTTTT. The chain carries TRBV5-4 and TRBJ1-4, with a tentative D call TRBD1 (6 bases). CDR3 length equals 14 residues. V was clipped by 2 bases and J by 8 bases, with 13 bases between them. Germline V gene lookup returns CDR1 SGHNT and CDR2 YYREEE (reference sequence).

The rearrangement joins TRBV5-1 to TRBJ1-1; no clear D. The CDR3 has 15 amino acids. Germline V gene lookup returns CDR1 SGHRS and CDR2 YFSETQ. Trimming took off 4 bases at V and 3 bases at J, with 16 bases between the two ends. CDR3: CASSATPLRDTEAFF. CDR3 sequence (DNA): TGCGCCAGCAGCGCTACACCACTCCGGGACACTGAAGCTTTCTTT.

In nucleotides, the CDR3 is TGTGCCAGCAGCAAAGAGGGTGGCTGGCAAGAGACCCAGTACTTC. Translation gives CASSKEGGWQETQYF. This chain joins TRBV7-9 and TRBJ2-5, with TRBD2 as a possible D gene (5 bases). V was cut by 5 bases and J by 2 bases, with 15 bases left in between. Germline lookup yields CDR1 SEHNR and CDR2 FQNEAQ (reference sequence). The CDR3 consists of 15 residues. The complete variable domain, with remaining parts taken from reference TRBV7-9 and TRBJ2-5, reads DTGVSQNPRHKITKRGQNVTFRCDPISEHNRLYWYRQTLGQGPEFLTYFQNEAQLEKSRLLSDRFSAERPKGSFSTLEIQRTEQGDSAMYLCASSKEGGWQETQYFGPGTRLLVL.

The rearrangement uses TRBV11-2 and TRBJ2-3; TRBD2 matches 7 bases. The CDR3 length is 17 residues. The ends lost 4 bases at V and 6 bases at J; junction bases unmatched: 16. In germline, CDR1 is SGHAT, CDR2 FQNNGV. The DNA of the CDR3 is TGTGCCAGCAGCTCTCCCAAGGGTAGCGGGTCGGCGGATACGCAGTATTTT. It encodes CASSSPKGSGSADTQYF.

This clone was seen only a few times. The chain links TRBV2 to TRBJ1-2; D is perhaps TRBD1 (6 bases). The CDR3 runs to 14 residues. Germline CDR1 SNHLY, CDR2 FYNNEI. V was pared by 5 bases and J by 0 bases, with 10 bases between. CDR3 nucleotide sequence: TGTGCCAGCAGTACAGGGAGAGCTAACTATGGCTACACCTTC. Translated: CASSTGRANYGYTF.

This clone was observed a single time. The chain combines TRBV7-2 with TRBJ1-5, with D possibly TRBD1 on 5 matching bases. Germline V gene lookup returns CDR1 SGHTA and CDR2 FQGNSA. V was pared by 1 base and J by 4 bases, with 8 bases between. There are 14 residues in the CDR3. The CDR3, as DNA: TGTGCCAGCAGCTTAGTTAGGGGAAATCAGCCCCAGCATTTT. Its protein product is CASSLVRGNQPQHF.

The V call is TRBV7-6, the J call TRBJ1-3; TRBD1 agrees at 7 bases. This CDR3 has 16 residues. CDR1 SGHVS and CDR2 FNYEAQ come from the germline V gene. J lost 4 bases, V lost 4 bases, and 10 bases had no gene match. The CDR3 sequence: CASSSQEGATGNTIYF. In DNA, the CDR3 is TGTGCCAGCAGCTCCCAGGAGGGGGCGACCGGAAACACCATATATTTT.

The CDR3 nucleotides are TGCGCCAGCAGCTCCCCCCGGGACCCACAGATCGATACGCAGTATTTT. Translated, it gives CASSSPRDPQIDTQYF. The V call is TRBV5-1, the J call TRBJ2-3; D is tentatively TRBD1 or TRBD2 (5 bases each). The V and J ends lost 3 bases and 6 bases respectively, with 20 bases between them. The CDR3 spans 16 residues. Germline loops: CDR1 SGHRS, CDR2 YFSETQ.

This rearrangement joins TRBV5-6 to TRBJ1-1; 12 positions agree with TRBD1. Germline values: CDR1 SGHDT, CDR2 YYEEEE. The CDR3 totals 17 residues. The V gene end was trimmed by 4 bases and the J gene end by 0 bases; junction bases not matched to a gene: 7. CDR3 nucleotide sequence: TGTGCCAGCAGCACCAGGGACAGGGGGCGGGTGAACACTGAAGCTTTCTTT. Translated, it gives CASSTRDRGRVNTEAFF.

This chain's CDR3 is CASIPGTLGNTIYF. In nucleotides, the CDR3 is TGTGCCAGTATCCCTGGGACACTTGGAAACACCATATATTTT. The chain carries TRBV19 and TRBJ1-3; possibly TRBD1 for D (6 bases). CDR3 length: 14 amino acids. Trimming stripped 7 bases from V and 3 bases from J, with 13 bases between. Germline V gene data show CDR1 as LNHDA and CDR2 as SQIVND (reference sequence). Filled out from reference TRBV19 and TRBJ1-3, the complete variable domain reads DGGITQSPKYLFRKEGQNVTLSCEQNLNHDAMYWYRQDPGQGLRLIYYSQIVNDFQKGDIAEGYSVSREKKESFPLTVTSAQKNPTAFYLCASIPGTLGNTIYFGEGSWLTVV.

The chain is built from TRBV15 and TRBJ1-4; D perhaps matches TRBD1 (5 bases). CDR1 and CDR2 from the germline V gene are LNHNV and YYDKDF (reference sequence). The CDR3 length is 15 residues. V lost 7 bases to trimming and J lost 8 bases, with 20 bases between them. The CDR3 coding sequence is TGTGCCACCAACCGCGGGGACTCAGGAAAAGAAAAACTGTTTTTT. Protein product: CATNRGDSGKEKLFF.

The count of this clone is one. The V call is TRBV7-2, the J call TRBJ1-1; D gene unclear. Germline CDR1 SGHTA, CDR2 FQGNSA. This CDR3 is 13 amino acids long. V was trimmed by 4 bases and J by 10 bases, leaving 16 bases between them. For the CDR3, the DNA is TGTGCCAGCAGCTCGCGGGAACAATGGGGAGCTTTCTTT. As protein: CASSSREQWGAFF.

There are a few counts of this clone. The chain employs TRBV5-1 and TRBJ2-3, with 8 bases lining up with TRBD2. The CDR3 runs to 15 residues. The ends lost 4 bases at V and 2 bases at J; junction bases unmatched: 6. Germline V lookup: CDR1 SGHRS, CDR2 YFSETQ. The CDR3 loop is CASSPLAGHTDTQYF. CDR3 sequence (DNA): TGCGCCAGCAGCCCCTTAGCGGGGCACACAGATACGCAGTATTTT.